These T cell receptor beta chains were read from a single sample in a study of cytomegalovirus exposure and HLA in healthy donors. Method: immunoSEQ multiplex PCR; TCRdb's copy keeps in-frame clones and lacks some. This table holds about 240,000 clones, around 86% found once. The specimen sequenced was PBMCs. Every receptor here comes from a woman in her thirties in good health and CMV-seropositive. Both conserved end residues are part of each CDR3. D genes are given only for firm matches. Expanded clones get a size class; other rows say once, few or many, or leave the size out.

j_call,d_call,v_call,clone_size,cdr3_aa,cdr3_nt
TRBJ2-2,TRBD1,TRBV4-2,once,CASSQDQGQTNTGELFF,TGTGCCAGCAGCCAAGATCAGGGACAGACCAACACCGGGGAGCTGTTTTTT
TRBJ2-5,NA,TRBV15,NA,CATSRDNAGITQYF,TGTGCCACCAGCAGAGATAATGCAGGGATTACCCAGTACTTC
TRBJ1-2,TRBD1,TRBV27,NA,CASSSDRGDLYGYTF,TGTGCCAGCAGTTCGGACAGGGGGGATCTCTATGGCTACACCTTC
TRBJ2-5,TRBD2,TRBV5-1,NA,CASSGLAGGMQETQYF,TGCGCCAGCAGCGGACTAGCGGGAGGGATGCAAGAGACCCAGTACTTC
TRBJ1-2,NA,TRBV9,once,CASSLTDSPIRYTF,TGTGCCAGCAGCTTGACGGACAGTCCTATAAGATACACCTTC
TRBJ2-1,NA,TRBV9,NA,CASSFREGAGRSSYNEQFF,TGTGCCAGCAGCTTCCGAGAGGGGGCGGGGAGAAGCTCCTACAATGAGCAGTTCTTC
TRBJ1-4,NA,TRBV5-6,NA,CASSFRAANEKLFF,TGTGCCAGCAGCTTCAGGGCGGCTAATGAAAAACTGTTTTTT
TRBJ1-5,NA,TRBV28,NA,CASWERGSNQPQHF,TGTGCCAGTTGGGAGAGAGGGAGCAATCAGCCCCAGCATTTT
TRBJ1-1,TRBD1,TRBV18,NA,CASSPVIGGLNTEAFF,TGTGCCAGCTCACCAGTTATAGGGGGCTTGAACACTGAAGCTTTCTTT
TRBJ2-1,NA,TRBV28,NA,CASNTVGEQFF,TGTGCCAGCAACACCGTGGGCGAGCAGTTCTTC
TRBJ2-2,TRBD2,TRBV2,NA,CASSGWREGPGELFF,TGTGCCAGCAGTGGTTGGCGGGAGGGACCCGGGGAGCTGTTTTTT
TRBJ2-1,TRBD2,TRBV29-1,NA,CSVEDRTSGRHNEQFF,TGCAGCGTTGAAGACCGGACTAGCGGGAGACACAATGAGCAGTTCTTC
TRBJ1-2,NA,TRBV18,NA,CASSPPVRGTYGYTF,TGTGCCAGCTCACCACCGGTTCGGGGAACCTATGGCTACACCTTC
TRBJ2-1,TRBD2,TRBV11-2,NA,CASSWTSGSGDEQFF,TGTGCCAGCAGTTGGACTAGCGGGAGTGGTGATGAGCAGTTCTTC
TRBJ2-2,TRBD2,TRBV14,NA,CASSQGEGGYGELFF,TGTGCCAGCAGCCAAGGGGAGGGCGGGTACGGGGAGCTGTTTTTT
TRBJ2-7,TRBD1,TRBV7-8,NA,CASSLGLRTGGYEQYF,TGTGCCAGCAGCTTAGGTCTTAGGACAGGGGGCTACGAGCAGTACTTC